This T cell receptor (beta chain) was captured by sequencing in a study of shared clonotypes between healthy human individuals. The repertoire was sequenced with immunoSEQ multiplex PCR; TCRdb's copy has only in-frame clones and lacks some. In the table there are about 1 million clones, around 76% of which are singletons. Germline assignment: CDR1 SGHNT and CDR2 YYREEE (reference sequence). V was shortened by 4 bases and J by 0 bases, with 13 bases between the two germline ends. The CDR3 loop spans 15 amino acids. This TCR was sampled from a man between 18 and 29 years old in good health. J is TRBJ1-1 and V is TRBV5-4; D not resolved. The specimen was memory CD4+ T cells sorted from blood. As to subset: CD45RA-negative fraction. The CDR3 is CASSQRSAVNTEAFF. CDR3 coding DNA: TGTGCCAGCAGCCAAAGGTCTGCAGTGAACACTGAAGCTTTCTTT.